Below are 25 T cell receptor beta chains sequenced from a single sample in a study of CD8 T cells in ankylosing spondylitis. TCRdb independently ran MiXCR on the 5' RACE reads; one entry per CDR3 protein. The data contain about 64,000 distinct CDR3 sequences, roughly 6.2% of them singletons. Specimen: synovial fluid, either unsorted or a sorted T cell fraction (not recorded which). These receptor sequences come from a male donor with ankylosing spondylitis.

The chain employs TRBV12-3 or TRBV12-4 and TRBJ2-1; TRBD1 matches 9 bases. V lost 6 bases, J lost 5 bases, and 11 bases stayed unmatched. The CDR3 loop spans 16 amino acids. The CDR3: CASRPNTGGLHNEQFF. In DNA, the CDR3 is TGTGCCAGCAGACCTAATACAGGGGGCCTTCACAATGAGCAGTTCTTC.

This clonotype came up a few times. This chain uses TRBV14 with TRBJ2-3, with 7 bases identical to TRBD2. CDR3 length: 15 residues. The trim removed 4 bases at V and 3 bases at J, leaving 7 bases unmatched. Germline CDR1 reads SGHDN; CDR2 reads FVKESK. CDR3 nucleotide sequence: TGTGCCAGCAGCCGGACTAGGCGGGAGACAGATACGCAGTATTTT. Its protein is CASSRTRRETDTQYF.

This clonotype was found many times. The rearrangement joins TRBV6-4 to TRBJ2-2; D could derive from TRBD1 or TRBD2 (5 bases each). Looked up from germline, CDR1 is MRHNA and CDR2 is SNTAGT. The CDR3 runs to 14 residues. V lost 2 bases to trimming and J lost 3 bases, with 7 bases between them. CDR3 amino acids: CASSDRDDTGELFF. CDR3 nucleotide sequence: TGTGCCAGCAGTGACAGGGACGACACCGGGGAGCTGTTTTTT.

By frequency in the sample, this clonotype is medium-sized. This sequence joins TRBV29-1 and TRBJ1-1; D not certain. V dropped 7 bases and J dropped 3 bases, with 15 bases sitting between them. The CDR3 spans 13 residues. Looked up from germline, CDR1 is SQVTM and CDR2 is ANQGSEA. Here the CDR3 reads CSAVGNLDTEAFF. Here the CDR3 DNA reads TGCAGCGCCGTGGGGAATTTGGACACTGAAGCTTTCTTT.

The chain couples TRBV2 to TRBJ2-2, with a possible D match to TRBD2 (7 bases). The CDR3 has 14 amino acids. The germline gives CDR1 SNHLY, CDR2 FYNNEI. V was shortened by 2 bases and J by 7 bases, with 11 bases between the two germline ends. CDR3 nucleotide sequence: TGTGCCAGCAGTGAACTCGGGGGGCGCGGGGAGCTGTTTTTT. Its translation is CASSELGGRGELFF.

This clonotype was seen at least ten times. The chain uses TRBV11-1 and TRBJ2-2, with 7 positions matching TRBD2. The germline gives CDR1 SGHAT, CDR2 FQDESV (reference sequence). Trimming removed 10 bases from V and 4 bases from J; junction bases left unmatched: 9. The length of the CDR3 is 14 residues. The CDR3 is CATRAGQVTGELFF. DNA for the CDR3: TGTGCCACCCGAGCGGGGCAGGTCACCGGGGAGCTGTTTTTT.

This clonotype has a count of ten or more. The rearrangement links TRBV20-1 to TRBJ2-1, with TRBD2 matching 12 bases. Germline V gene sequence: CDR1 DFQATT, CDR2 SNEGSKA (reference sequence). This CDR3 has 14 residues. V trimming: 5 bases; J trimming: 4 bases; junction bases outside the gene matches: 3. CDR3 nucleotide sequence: TGCAGTGCTGCCGGGACTAGCGGGTACAATGAGCAGTTCTTC. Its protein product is CSAAGTSGYNEQFF.

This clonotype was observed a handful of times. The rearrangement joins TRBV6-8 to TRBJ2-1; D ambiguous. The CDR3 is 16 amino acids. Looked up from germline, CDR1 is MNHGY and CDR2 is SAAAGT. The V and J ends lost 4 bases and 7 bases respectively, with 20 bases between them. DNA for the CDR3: TGTGCCAGCAGTTGTAGAAGCTTAGAAGTTGGGAATGAGCAGTTCTTC. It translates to CASSCRSLEVGNEQFF.

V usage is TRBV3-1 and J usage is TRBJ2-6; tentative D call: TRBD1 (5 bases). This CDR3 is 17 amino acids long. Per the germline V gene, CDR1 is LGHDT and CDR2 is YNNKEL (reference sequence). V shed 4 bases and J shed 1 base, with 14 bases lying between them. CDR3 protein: CASSPLPRASGANVLTF. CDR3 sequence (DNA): TGTGCCAGCAGCCCATTACCCAGGGCATCTGGGGCCAACGTCCTGACTTTC.

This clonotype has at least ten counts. The CDR3 spells CASSQSGAGGPADTQYF. The CDR3 DNA reads TGTGCCAGCAGCCAATCTGGGGCGGGAGGGCCAGCAGATACGCAGTATTTT. The rearrangement links TRBV4-2 to TRBJ2-3, with 9 bases lining up with TRBD2. The germline gives CDR1 LGHNA, CDR2 YNFKEQ. The length of the CDR3 is 17 residues. Trimming cost V 2 bases and J 4 bases; bases outside gene matches: 10.

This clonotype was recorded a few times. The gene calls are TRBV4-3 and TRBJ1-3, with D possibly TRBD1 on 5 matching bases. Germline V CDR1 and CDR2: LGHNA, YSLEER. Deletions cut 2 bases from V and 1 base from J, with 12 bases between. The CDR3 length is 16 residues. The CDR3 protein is CASSQFFGGSGNTIYF. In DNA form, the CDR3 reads TGCGCCAGCAGCCAATTTTTCGGGGGATCTGGAAACACCATATATTTT.

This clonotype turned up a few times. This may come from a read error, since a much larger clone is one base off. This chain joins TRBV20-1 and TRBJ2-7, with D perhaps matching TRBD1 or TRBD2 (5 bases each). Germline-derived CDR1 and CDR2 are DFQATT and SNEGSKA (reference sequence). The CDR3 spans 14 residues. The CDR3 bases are TGCAGTGCGAGAGAGACGGGACCCAGCTTCGAGCAGTACTTC. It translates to CSARETGPSFEQYF.

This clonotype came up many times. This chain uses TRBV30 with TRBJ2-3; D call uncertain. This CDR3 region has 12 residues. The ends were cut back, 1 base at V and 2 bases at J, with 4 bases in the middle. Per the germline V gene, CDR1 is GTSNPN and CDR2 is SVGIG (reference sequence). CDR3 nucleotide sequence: TGTGCCTGGAGTGGGGTCACAGATACGCAGTATTTT. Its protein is CAWSGVTDTQYF. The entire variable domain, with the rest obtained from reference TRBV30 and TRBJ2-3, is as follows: SQTIHQWPATLVQPVGSPLSLECTVEGTSNPNLYWYRQAAGRGLQLLFYSVGIGQISSEVPQNLSASRPQDRQFILSSKKLLLSDSGFYLCAWSGVTDTQYFGPGTRLTVL.

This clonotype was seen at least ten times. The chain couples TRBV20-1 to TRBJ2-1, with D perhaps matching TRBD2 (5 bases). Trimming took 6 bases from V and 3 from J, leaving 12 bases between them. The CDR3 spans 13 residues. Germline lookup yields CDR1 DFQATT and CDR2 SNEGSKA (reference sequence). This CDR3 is CSAGGRDYNEQFF. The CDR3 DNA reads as TGCAGTGCCGGTGGGAGAGACTACAATGAGCAGTTCTTC.

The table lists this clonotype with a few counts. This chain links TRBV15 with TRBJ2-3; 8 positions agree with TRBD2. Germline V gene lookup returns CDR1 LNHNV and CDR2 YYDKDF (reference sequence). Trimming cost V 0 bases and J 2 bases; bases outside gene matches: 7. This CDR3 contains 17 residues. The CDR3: CATSRDGAGELTDTQYF. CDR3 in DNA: TGTGCCACCAGCAGAGATGGAGCGGGAGAGCTCACAGATACGCAGTATTTT.

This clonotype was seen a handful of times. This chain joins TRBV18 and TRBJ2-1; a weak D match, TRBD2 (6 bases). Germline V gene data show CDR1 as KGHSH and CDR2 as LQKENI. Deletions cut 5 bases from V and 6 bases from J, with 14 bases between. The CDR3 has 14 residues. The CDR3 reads CASSSSGVLNEQFF. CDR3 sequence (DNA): TGTGCCAGCTCATCATCGGGAGTTCTCAATGAGCAGTTCTTC.

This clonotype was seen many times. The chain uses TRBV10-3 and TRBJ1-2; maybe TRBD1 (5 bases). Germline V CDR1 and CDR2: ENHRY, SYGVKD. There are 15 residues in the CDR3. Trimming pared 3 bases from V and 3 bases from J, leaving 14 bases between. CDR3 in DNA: TGTGCCATCAGTGACCCGGGGCGGCCCCACTATGGCTACACCTTC. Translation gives CAISDPGRPHYGYTF.

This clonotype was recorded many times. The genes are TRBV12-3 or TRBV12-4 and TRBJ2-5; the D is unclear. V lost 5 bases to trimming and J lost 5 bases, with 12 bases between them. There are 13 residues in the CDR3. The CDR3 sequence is CASSKTQKETQYF. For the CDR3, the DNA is TGTGCCAGCAGTAAGACCCAAAAGGAGACCCAGTACTTC.

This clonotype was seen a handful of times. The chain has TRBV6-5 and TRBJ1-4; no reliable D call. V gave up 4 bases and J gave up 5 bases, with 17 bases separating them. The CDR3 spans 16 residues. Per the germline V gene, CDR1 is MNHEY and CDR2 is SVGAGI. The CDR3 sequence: CASSLKGNSENEKLFF. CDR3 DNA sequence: TGTGCCAGCAGTTTGAAAGGGAATTCGGAAAATGAAAAACTGTTTTTT.

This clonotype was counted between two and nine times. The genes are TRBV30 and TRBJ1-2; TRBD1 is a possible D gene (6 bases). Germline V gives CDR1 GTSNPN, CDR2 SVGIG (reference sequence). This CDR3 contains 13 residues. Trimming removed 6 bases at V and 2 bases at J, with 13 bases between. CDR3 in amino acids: CACTGLANYGYTF. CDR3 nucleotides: TGTGCCTGTACAGGGTTGGCGAACTATGGCTACACCTTC. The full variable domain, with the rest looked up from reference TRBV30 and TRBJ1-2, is SQTIHQWPATLVQPVGSPLSLECTVEGTSNPNLYWYRQAAGRGLQLLFYSVGIGQISSEVPQNLSASRPQDRQFILSSKKLLLSDSGFYLCACTGLANYGYTFGSGTRLTVV.

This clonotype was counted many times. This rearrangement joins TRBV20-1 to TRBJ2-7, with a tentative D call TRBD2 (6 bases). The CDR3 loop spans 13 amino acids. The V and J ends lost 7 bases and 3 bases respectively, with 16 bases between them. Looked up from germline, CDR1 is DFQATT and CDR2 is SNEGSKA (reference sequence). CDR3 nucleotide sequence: TGCAGTGGTCGGAGGGCCCCCAGCTACGAGCAGTACTTC. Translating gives CSGRRAPSYEQYF.

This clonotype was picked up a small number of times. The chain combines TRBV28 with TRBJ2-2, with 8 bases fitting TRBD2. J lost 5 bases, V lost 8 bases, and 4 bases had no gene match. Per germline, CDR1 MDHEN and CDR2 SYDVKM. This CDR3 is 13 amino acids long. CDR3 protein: CASGAGATGELFF. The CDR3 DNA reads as TGTGCCAGCGGAGCGGGAGCTACCGGGGAGCTGTTTTTT.

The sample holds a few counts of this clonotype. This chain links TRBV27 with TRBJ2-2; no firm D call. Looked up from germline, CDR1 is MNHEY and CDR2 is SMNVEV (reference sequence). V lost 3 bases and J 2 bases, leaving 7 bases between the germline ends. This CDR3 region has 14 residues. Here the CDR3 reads CASSFQVNTGELFF. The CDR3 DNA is TGTGCCAGCAGTTTTCAAGTAAACACCGGGGAGCTGTTTTTT.

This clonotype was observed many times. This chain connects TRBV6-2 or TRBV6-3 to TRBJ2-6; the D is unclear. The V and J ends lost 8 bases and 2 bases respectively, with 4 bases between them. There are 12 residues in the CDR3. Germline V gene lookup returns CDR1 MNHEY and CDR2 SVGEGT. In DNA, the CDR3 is TGTGCCAGCCATCCTGGGGCCAACGTCCTGACTTTC. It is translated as CASHPGANVLTF.

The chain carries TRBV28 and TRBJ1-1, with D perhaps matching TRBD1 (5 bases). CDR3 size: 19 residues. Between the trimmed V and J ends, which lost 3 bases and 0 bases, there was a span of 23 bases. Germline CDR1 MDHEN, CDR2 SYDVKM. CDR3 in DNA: TGTGCCAGCAGTTTTAATCTATGGGGACTGGAGGATCTGAACACTGAAGCTTTCTTT. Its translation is CASSFNLWGLEDLNTEAFF.